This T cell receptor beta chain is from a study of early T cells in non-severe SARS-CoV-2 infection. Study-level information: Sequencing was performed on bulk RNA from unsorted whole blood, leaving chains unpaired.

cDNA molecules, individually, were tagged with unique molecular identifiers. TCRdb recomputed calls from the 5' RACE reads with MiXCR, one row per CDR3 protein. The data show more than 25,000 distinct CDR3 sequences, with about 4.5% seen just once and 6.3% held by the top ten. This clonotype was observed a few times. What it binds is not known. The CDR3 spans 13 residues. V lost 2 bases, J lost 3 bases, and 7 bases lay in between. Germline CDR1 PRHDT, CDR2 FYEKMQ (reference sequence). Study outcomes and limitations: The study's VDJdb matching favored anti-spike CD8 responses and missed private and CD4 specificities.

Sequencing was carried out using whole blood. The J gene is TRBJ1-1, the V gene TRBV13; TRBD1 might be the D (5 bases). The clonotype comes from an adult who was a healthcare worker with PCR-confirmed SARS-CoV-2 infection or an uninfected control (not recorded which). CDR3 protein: CASSLRDYTEAFF. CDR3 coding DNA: TGTGCCAGCAGCTTAAGGGACTACACTGAAGCTTTCTTT.